This T cell receptor beta chain was sequenced during a study of control samples from healthy donors and cancer patients. The germline V gene encodes CDR1 SGHRS and CDR2 YFSETQ. This CDR3 is 14 amino acids long. Trimming pared 4 bases from V and 2 bases from J, leaving 11 bases between. The table came from immunoSEQ multiplex PCR; TCRdb's copy has only in-frame clones and leaves some out. The repertoire consists of 15,000 to 20,000 clones, with roughly nine tenths occurring once and the leading ten covering 25% to 35%. The source material was PBMCs. The rearrangement uses TRBV5-1 and TRBJ2-3, with D tentatively TRBD2 (5 bases). This receptor was taken from a man aged 60-69 years with head and neck cancer. CDR3 sequence (DNA): TGCGCCAGCAGCCCGACTACCGTCACAGATACGCAGTATTTT. It encodes CASSPTTVTDTQYF.